One and the same sample provided the 17 T cell receptor beta chains below, sequenced in a study of shared T cell receptors in the human thymus. Assay used: immunoSEQ multiplex PCR; TCRdb lists only in-frame clones, some missing. The profile shows more than 550,000 clones, around 87% of them singletons. These same data were also listed under a study on human thymus T cells.

Sequenced: thymocytes. The receptor set was obtained from a boy less than two years old with a congenital heart defect.

The chain combines TRBV6-6 with TRBJ1-2; 7 nucleotides agree with TRBD1. Looked up from germline, CDR1 is MNHNY and CDR2 is SVGAGI (reference sequence). The CDR3 is 15 residues long. With V trimmed by 5 bases and J by 4 bases, 10 bases remained unmatched. The CDR3 protein is CASSPQGESLYGYTF. The CDR3 DNA is TGTGCCAGCAGTCCCCAGGGGGAGAGTCTCTATGGCTACACCTTC.

The chain carries TRBV6-1 and TRBJ2-7, with 8 bases aligning to TRBD2. The trim removed 1 base at V and 6 bases at J, leaving 11 bases unmatched. CDR3 size: 16 residues. Germline values: CDR1 MNHNS, CDR2 SASEGT. CDR3 bases: TGTGCCAGCAGTGAAGGAGGTCGGGAGGGCCGAGCCGAGCAGTACTTC. Translating it yields CASSEGGREGRAEQYF.

The chain joins TRBV7-8 to TRBJ2-3; tentatively, D is TRBD1 (5 bases). Germline CDR1 is SGHVS and CDR2 is FQNEAQ. The CDR3 covers 16 residues. V was pared by 5 bases and J by 0 bases, with 15 bases between. In DNA form, the CDR3 reads TGTGCCAGCAGCACTGGTCAGGGCCATAGCACAGATACGCAGTATTTT. As protein: CASSTGQGHSTDTQYF.

This chain uses TRBV30 with TRBJ2-7; the match to TRBD1 covers 8 bases. Germline loops: CDR1 GTSNPN, CDR2 SVGIG (reference sequence). V dropped 5 bases and J dropped 2; count of bases not matched to a gene: 11. This CDR3 region has 15 residues. In DNA form, the CDR3 reads TGTGCCTGGTCTGGAGAGGGACAGGTACCCTACGAGCAGTACTTC. Its translation: CAWSGEGQVPYEQYF. The full variable domain, completed using reference TRBV30 and TRBJ2-7, is SQTIHQWPATLVQPVGSPLSLECTVEGTSNPNLYWYRQAAGRGLQLLFYSVGIGQISSEVPQNLSASRPQDRQFILSSKKLLLSDSGFYLCAWSGEGQVPYEQYFGPGTRLTVT.

The CDR3 here is CASSERGNQPQHF. The CDR3 coding sequence is TGTGCCAGCAGTGAACGGGGGAATCAGCCCCAGCATTTT. V is TRBV25-1 and J is TRBJ1-5, with a tentative D call TRBD1 (5 bases). Trimming took off 2 bases at V and 4 bases at J, with 6 bases between the two ends. The CDR3 consists of 13 residues. Germline V gives CDR1 MGHDK, CDR2 SYGVNS.

V usage is TRBV7-9 and J usage is TRBJ1-3; TRBD1 matches at 7 bases. The germline CDR1 and CDR2 sequences are SEHNR and FQNEAQ (reference sequence). The V segment lost 4 bases and the J segment 4 bases; nucleotides outside the gene matches: 4. This CDR3 comprises 14 residues. CDR3 region: CASSYRDRGNTIYF. The CDR3 DNA sequence: TGTGCCAGCAGCTACCGGGACAGAGGAAACACCATATATTTT.

V and J are TRBV13 and TRBJ2-7, with D possibly matching TRBD1 (5 bases). Trimming removed 5 bases at V and 0 bases at J, with 11 bases between. This CDR3 comprises 14 residues. Germline CDR1 reads PRHDT; CDR2 reads FYEKMQ (reference sequence). This chain's CDR3 is CASSHDRVSYEQYF. The CDR3 DNA is TGTGCCAGCAGCCATGACAGAGTCTCCTACGAGCAGTACTTC.

The CDR3 region has the DNA TGCGCCAGCAGCCAAGATAATTGCGGGCTACGGACTGAAGCTTTCTTT. As protein: CASSQDNCGLRTEAFF. V is TRBV4-1 and J is TRBJ1-1; D call uncertain. Looked up from germline, CDR1 is MGHRA and CDR2 is YSYEKL. The germline V and J ends were trimmed by 0 bases and 5 bases, with 16 bases remaining between them. This CDR3 has 16 amino acids.

The CDR3 loop reads CASSYKRRNSPLHF. In nucleotides, the CDR3 is TGTGCCAGCAGTTACAAGAGGAGGAATTCACCCCTCCACTTT. J is TRBJ1-6 and V is TRBV6-5, with D uncertain. Germline V gene lookup returns CDR1 MNHEY and CDR2 SVGAGI. Trimming took off 2 bases at V and 7 bases at J, with 9 bases between the two ends. The CDR3 runs 14 residues.

This clone was counted between two and nine times. The chain uses TRBV29-1 and TRBJ2-3, with 14 bases that match TRBD2. Unmatched junction bases numbered 17, after V lost 6 bases and J lost 3 bases. The CDR3 spans 19 residues. Germline CDR1 and CDR2: SQVTM and ANQGSEA. DNA of the CDR3: TGCAGCGTGCAACACGGGGGGGGTCGACTAGCGGGAGGGACAGATACGCAGTATTTT. It translates to CSVQHGGGRLAGGTDTQYF.

This chain uses TRBV25-1 with TRBJ1-2; 7 positions agree with TRBD1. Germline V CDR1 and CDR2: MGHDK, SYGVNS. This CDR3 is 14 amino acids long. The ends lost 5 bases at V and 6 bases at J; junction bases unmatched: 9. CDR3 region: CASSKVGGGNGYTF. CDR3 nucleotides: TGTGCCAGCAGTAAGGTAGGGGGCGGAAATGGCTACACCTTC.

The genes are TRBV29-1 and TRBJ2-7; 14 bases map to TRBD2. V was pared by 6 bases and J by 5 bases, with 6 bases of the junction left unmatched. The length of the CDR3 is 14 residues. Germline lookup yields CDR1 SQVTM and CDR2 ANQGSEA. DNA of the CDR3: TGCAGCGTGGGGACTAGCGGGAGAACCAACGAGCAGTACTTC. Encoded protein: CSVGTSGRTNEQYF.

The chain has TRBV5-1 and TRBJ2-1; TRBD2 aligns across 13 bases. There are 16 residues in the CDR3. The V segment lost 4 bases and the J segment 4 bases; nucleotides outside the gene matches: 5. Germline CDR1 is SGHRS and CDR2 is YFSETQ. The CDR3 sequence: CASSLGLAGTYNEQFF. As DNA, the CDR3 is TGCGCCAGCAGCCTGGGACTAGCGGGAACATACAATGAGCAGTTCTTC.

The rearrangement links TRBV4-2 to TRBJ2-2; D not certain. Per germline, CDR1 LGHNA and CDR2 YNFKEQ. Trimming pared 2 bases from V and 5 bases from J, leaving 12 bases between. The CDR3 is 15 amino acids. As DNA, the CDR3 is TGTGCCAGCAGCCAATTTACTGTGTGGACCGGGGAGCTGTTTTTT. Residues: CASSQFTVWTGELFF.

A single count supports this clone. The genes are TRBV29-1 and TRBJ2-1; 8 bases line up with TRBD2. The germline gives CDR1 SQVTM, CDR2 ANQGSEA. The CDR3 is made up of 13 amino acids. Unmatched junction bases numbered 6, after V lost 5 bases and J lost 6 bases. The chain's CDR3 is CSVPGLEGNEQFF. The CDR3 DNA follows: TGCAGCGTTCCGGGACTAGAGGGCAATGAGCAGTTCTTC.

In this sample, this clone turned up once. Other DNA sequences from this sample encode an identical CDR3 as well. The V call is TRBV9, the J call TRBJ2-3; 12 nucleotides match TRBD2. CDR3 length: 16 amino acids. Germline V lookup: CDR1 SGDLS, CDR2 YYNGEE. The V and J ends lost 4 bases and 0 bases, in that order; junction bases with no gene match: 3. The chain's CDR3 is CASSPGLAGSTDTQYF. The CDR3 DNA reads as TGTGCCAGCAGCCCAGGACTAGCGGGAAGCACAGATACGCAGTATTTT.

The chain combines TRBV5-4 with TRBJ2-5; 12 nucleotides line up with TRBD2. The CDR3 has 16 residues. V shed 4 bases and J 0 bases; nucleotides not matched to a gene: 4. Germline CDR1 and CDR2: SGHNT and YYREEE (reference sequence). This CDR3 is CASSNRLAGDQETQYF. The CDR3 nucleotides read TGTGCCAGCAGCAATAGACTAGCGGGGGACCAAGAGACCCAGTACTTC.